These T cell receptor beta chains were read from a single sample in a study of Ad26.COV2.S vaccination and SARS-CoV-2 variants. Clones were sequenced by immunoSEQ multiplex PCR, and TCRdb holds only the in-frame ones, with some missing. The sample includes hundreds of thousands of clones, about 88% of them seen just once. Specimen: peripheral blood, collected in a trial of Ad26.COV2.S vaccine versus placebo. These receptor sequences come from a person between 18 and 65 years old who received the Ad26.COV2.S COVID-19 vaccine or a placebo. Both conserved end residues are part of each CDR3. The D gene is left open where the match is weak. Not all rows give a size; the values are once, few, many and, for expanded clones, a class.

D,V,size,J,DNA,CDR3
NA,TRBV5-1,NA,TRBJ2-2,TGCGCCAGCAGAGTTTCAGGGGACCGTCCTGCCGGGGAGCTGTTTTTT,CASRVSGDRPAGELFF
NA,TRBV4-3,NA,TRBJ1-1,TGCGCCAGCAGCCAAGTCGGACGGAGCACTGAAGCTTTCTTT,CASSQVGRSTEAFF
TRBD1,TRBV2,NA,TRBJ2-7,TGTGCCAGCAGTGAAAGGGACAGCCCTGCCTACGAGCAGTACTTC,CASSERDSPAYEQYF
NA,TRBV6-2/TRBV6-3,once,TRBJ1-1,TGTGCCAGCAGTAAACCCGGACAGAAGAACACTGAAGCTTTCTTT,CASSKPGQKNTEAFF
TRBD1,TRBV27,NA,TRBJ2-2,TGTGCCAGCAATTCACCGGGACAGGGTATCCCCGGGGAGCTGTTTTTT,CASNSPGQGIPGELFF
NA,TRBV28,NA,TRBJ2-2,TGTGCCAGCAGCCCCGGGACTTCGATTGTCGGGGAGCTGTTTTTT,CASSPGTSIVGELFF
NA,TRBV11-2,NA,TRBJ1-2,TGTGCCAGCAGCTTACACCAGCCTGTTACCTATGGCTACACCTTC,CASSLHQPVTYGYTF
NA,TRBV28,NA,TRBJ1-5,TGTGCCAGCACCTACCCAAAAGGGGCGAGGGGGCAGCCCCAGCATTTT,CASTYPKGARGQPQHF
NA,TRBV7-8,NA,TRBJ1-4,TGTGCCAGCAGCTTATTGTTGTGGGATAATGAAAAACTGTTTTTT,CASSLLLWDNEKLFF
NA,TRBV6-6,NA,TRBJ1-1,TGTGCCAGCAGTTCGGGGAACTCTGAAGCTTTCTTT,CASSSGNSEAFF
NA,TRBV2,NA,TRBJ2-1,TGTGCCAGCAGTGAAGATGGTAGATACAATGAGCAGTTCTTC,CASSEDGRYNEQFF
TRBD1,TRBV19,NA,TRBJ1-1,TGTGCCAGTACCCCGACAGGGGGTGAAACTGAAGCTTTCTTT,CASTPTGGETEAFF
NA,TRBV11-2,once,TRBJ2-7,TGTGCCAGCAGCTTTAGAGACAGAGCCTACGAGCAGTACTTC,CASSFRDRAYEQYF
NA,TRBV21-1,NA,TRBJ1-2,TGTGCCAGCAGCAAAGTGGGGGGCTACACCTTC,CASSKVGGYTF
TRBD1,TRBV9,once,TRBJ2-7,TGTGCCAGCAGCGGACCGGGACAGAGAGGGGGCGAGCAGTACTTC,CASSGPGQRGGEQYF
TRBD1,TRBV6-5,NA,TRBJ1-5,TGTGCCAGCAGTTCGACAGGGTCCGACAATCAGCCCCAGCATTTT,CASSSTGSDNQPQHF
NA,TRBV11-3,NA,TRBJ1-5,TGTGCCAGCAGCTTAGCGAATTGCGTCAGGGCATATAGCAATCAGCCCCAGCATTTT,CASSLANCVRAYSNQPQHF
NA,TRBV5-1,NA,TRBJ2-3,TGCGCCAGCAGCTTGGTTGGGGTAGCCACAGATACGCAGTATTTT,CASSLVGVATDTQYF
NA,TRBV5-4,NA,TRBJ1-5,TGTGCCAGCAGCTTGGGGCTCGATCAGCCCCAGCATTTT,CASSLGLDQPQHF
TRBD2,TRBV5-1,once,TRBJ2-2,TGCGCCAGCAGCTTGTTAACTAGCGGGAGCGGGGAGCTGTTTTTT,CASSLLTSGSGELFF
NA,TRBV7-2,NA,TRBJ1-5,TGTGCCAGCAGCACCGCGGACACGTATCAGCCCCAGCATTTT,CASSTADTYQPQHF
NA,TRBV6-2/TRBV6-3,NA,TRBJ2-7,TGTGCCAGCAGCCCCGTGGGGGCTCCATCCTACGAGCAGTACTTC,CASSPVGAPSYEQYF